Following are 19 T cell receptor beta chains from one sample sequenced in a study of shared clonotypes between healthy human individuals. TCRdb's copy holds only in-frame clones and misses some; the assay was immunoSEQ multiplex PCR. The data contain about 710,000 clones, 73% of them singletons. The sequenced sample was memory CD4+ T cells sorted from blood. The subset is: CD45RA-negative fraction. The receptors here all came from a young woman in good health.

The table lists this clone with many counts. The sample has other DNA sequences that encode this CDR3 too. The chain employs TRBV7-2 and TRBJ2-7, with 7 bases aligning to TRBD2. CDR1 and CDR2 (germline): SGHTA, FQGNSA. V gave up 5 bases and J gave up 0 bases; unmatched junction bases: 4. The length of the CDR3 is 14 residues. DNA of the CDR3: TGTGCCAGCAGCCCACAGCGGGACTCCTACGAGCAGTACTTC. Amino acids: CASSPQRDSYEQYF.

This chain uses TRBV27 with TRBJ2-3, with D tentatively TRBD2 (5 bases). CDR1 is MNHEY and CDR2 is SMNVEV in the germline V gene (reference sequence). Trimming left V 10 bases short and J 0 bases short, with 17 bases between. This CDR3 has 15 amino acids. The DNA for the CDR3 is TGTGCCACCTCGCCGATTGGGGAGAGCACAGATACGCAGTATTTT. Protein: CATSPIGESTDTQYF.

This chain joins TRBV7-6 and TRBJ2-7; no clear D gene. The CDR3 consists of 14 residues. CDR1 and CDR2 from the germline V gene are SGHVS and FNYEAQ. V lost 2 bases and J 3 bases, leaving 11 bases between the germline ends. The CDR3 sequence is CASSLYRSNYEQYF. The CDR3 DNA is TGTGCCAGCAGCTTATATCGGTCCAACTACGAGCAGTACTTC.

With respect to this clone: Other DNA sequences within the sample encode an identical CDR3. The CDR3 protein is CASRGTGGPNTEAFF. Here the CDR3 DNA reads TGTGCCAGCAGGGGGACAGGGGGACCAAACACTGAAGCTTTCTTT. The chain is built from TRBV2 and TRBJ1-1; 11 bases align to TRBD1. J gave up 2 bases and V 6 bases, and 5 bases lay outside the gene matches. From germline, CDR1 is SNHLY and CDR2 FYNNEI. The CDR3 extends over 15 amino acids.

The table lists this clone with a count of one. The chain links TRBV2 to TRBJ1-2; 8 nucleotides align to TRBD1. The length of the CDR3 is 14 residues. From germline, CDR1 is SNHLY and CDR2 FYNNEI. The trim removed 2 bases at V and 2 bases at J, leaving 1 base unmatched. This CDR3 is CASSERDRNYGYTF. The CDR3 DNA is TGTGCCAGCAGTGAACGGGACAGGAACTATGGCTACACCTTC.

The rearrangement links TRBV7-2 to TRBJ2-1; 9 nucleotides match TRBD2. CDR3 length: 16 amino acids. From germline, CDR1 is SGHTA and CDR2 FQGNSA. With V trimmed by 1 base and J by 8 bases, 9 bases remained unmatched. CDR3 region: CASSLVSSGSSYEQFF. DNA of the CDR3: TGTGCCAGCAGCTTAGTTAGTAGCGGGAGTTCGTATGAGCAGTTCTTC. The full variable domain, in which reference TRBV7-2 and TRBJ2-1 provide the parts outside the CDR3, is GAGVSQSPSNKVTEKGKDVELRCDPISGHTALYWYRQSLGQGLEFLIYFQGNSAPDKSGLPSDRFSAERTGGSVSTLTIQRTQQEDSAVYLCASSLVSSGSSYEQFFGPGTRLTVL.

V and J are TRBV27 and TRBJ1-1; 9 nucleotides line up with TRBD1. CDR3 size: 17 residues. Germline loops: CDR1 MNHEY, CDR2 SMNVEV (reference sequence). After removal of 5 bases from V and 1 base from J, the junction contained 11 bases not matched to a gene. In DNA form, the CDR3 reads TGTGCCAGCAGTAAAACTGGGACAGGGAGAGCGAACACTGAAGCTTTCTTT. Amino acid sequence: CASSKTGTGRANTEAFF.

The genes are TRBV29-1 and TRBJ1-1; D call uncertain. The CDR3 runs to 13 residues. Trimming left V 6 bases short and J 6 bases short, with 17 bases between. Per germline, CDR1 SQVTM and CDR2 ANQGSEA. The CDR3 region is CSVHPGSGAEAFF. CDR3 nucleotide sequence: TGCAGCGTCCACCCGGGGTCGGGAGCTGAAGCTTTCTTT.

The rearrangement links TRBV5-6 to TRBJ1-4; the D is unclear. The CDR3 totals 15 residues. V was cut by 1 base and J by 6 bases, with 13 bases left in between. The germline gives CDR1 SGHDT, CDR2 YYEEEE. The CDR3 DNA reads as TGTGCCAGCAGCTTGTTAACCCGAGACTATGAAAAACTGTTTTTT. Translation gives CASSLLTRDYEKLFF.

The rearrangement links TRBV7-9 to TRBJ1-1, with 11 nucleotides matching TRBD1. Losses at the gene ends were 4 bases for V and 4 bases for J; bases not matched to a gene: 5. Germline CDR1 is SEHNR and CDR2 is FQNEAQ (reference sequence). CDR3 size: 15 residues. The CDR3 nucleotides are TGTGCCAGCAGCTCCGGACAGGGGGCAGGCACTGAAGCTTTCTTT. Translated, it gives CASSSGQGAGTEAFF.

The chain employs TRBV5-8 and TRBJ2-7, with a tentative D call TRBD1 (6 bases). This CDR3 has 15 residues. Germline V gene lookup returns CDR1 SGHTS and CDR2 YDEGEE. Trimming took off 0 bases at V and 2 bases at J, with 12 bases between the two ends. CDR3 amino acids: CASSLGQAVPYEQYF. The DNA of the CDR3 is TGTGCCAGCAGCTTGGGACAGGCGGTCCCCTACGAGCAGTACTTC.

The genes are TRBV6-6 and TRBJ1-5; no clear D. V was pared by 5 bases and J by 5 bases, with 7 bases between. CDR1 and CDR2 from the germline V gene are MNHNY and SVGAGI (reference sequence). The CDR3 sequence is 12 residues long. The CDR3 reads CASSPTHQPQHF. In nucleotides, the CDR3 is TGTGCCAGCAGTCCGACTCATCAGCCCCAGCATTTT.

The CDR3 loop is CASSSTGEVDTQYF. CDR3 coding DNA: TGTGCCAGCAGCTCGACAGGGGAAGTGGATACGCAGTATTTT. This rearrangement joins TRBV5-6 to TRBJ2-3; the match to TRBD1 covers 8 bases. The CDR3 has 14 amino acids. Germline trimming cut 3 bases from V and 6 bases from J; bases unmatched to any gene: 6. Per germline, CDR1 SGHDT and CDR2 YYEEEE.

The gene calls are TRBV11-1 and TRBJ1-2; D is possibly TRBD1 (6 bases). V was trimmed by 5 bases and J by 1 base, leaving 11 bases between them. CDR1 SGHAT and CDR2 FQDESV come from the germline V gene (reference sequence). The CDR3 spans 14 residues. The CDR3 region is CASSADRNNYGYTF. The CDR3 nucleotides are TGTGCCAGCAGCGCCGACAGGAATAACTATGGCTACACCTTC.

This chain joins TRBV6-1 and TRBJ1-3; 7 positions agree with TRBD1. Germline V lookup: CDR1 MNHNS, CDR2 SASEGT. With 10 bases clipped from V and 5 bases from J, the junction kept 11 bases outside the gene matches. This CDR3 comprises 14 residues. The CDR3 loop is CATADRRFRNTIYF. The CDR3 DNA follows: TGTGCCACTGCGGACAGGAGGTTTCGAAACACCATATATTTT.

The gene calls are TRBV30 and TRBJ2-3; D unclear. The germline V and J ends were trimmed by 2 bases and 0 bases, with 9 bases remaining between them. The CDR3 contains 14 residues. Germline loops: CDR1 GTSNPN, CDR2 SVGIG (reference sequence). This CDR3 reads CAWSSTYSTDTQYF. CDR3 coding DNA: TGTGCCTGGAGTTCGACATATAGCACAGATACGCAGTATTTT.

This chain joins TRBV5-1 and TRBJ1-2; D gene ambiguous. This CDR3 is 14 amino acids long. CDR1 and CDR2 (germline): SGHRS, YFSETQ. V was cut by 1 base and J by 6 bases, with 13 bases left in between. The CDR3 sequence is CASSLSGEVDGYTF. The CDR3 region has the DNA TGCGCCAGCAGCTTGAGTGGGGAGGTAGATGGCTACACCTTC.

This chain joins TRBV5-1 and TRBJ2-7; TRBD1 or TRBD2 may be the D gene (7 bases each). Trimming took 4 bases from V and 1 from J, leaving 15 bases between them. CDR1 SGHRS and CDR2 YFSETQ come from the germline V gene. The CDR3 extends over 15 amino acids. CDR3 amino acids: CASSPQGGASYEQYF. Written as DNA, the CDR3 is TGCGCCAGCAGCCCCCAGGGGGGGGCGTCCTACGAGCAGTACTTC. Drawing the rest from reference TRBV5-1 and TRBJ2-7, the complete variable domain is KAGVTQTPRYLIKTRGQQVTLSCSPISGHRSVSWYQQTPGQGLQFLFEYFSETQRNKGNFPGRFSGRQFSNSRSEMNVSTLELGDSALYLCASSPQGGASYEQYFGPGTRLTVT.

This chain connects TRBV5-1 to TRBJ2-7, with TRBD1 matching over 9 bases. With V trimmed by 4 bases and J by 6 bases, 11 bases remained unmatched. The germline V gene encodes CDR1 SGHRS and CDR2 YFSETQ. This CDR3 has 15 amino acids. The CDR3 coding sequence is TGCGCCAGCAGCATAGGGGACAGGGACATCGGCGAGCAGTACTTC. Translated: CASSIGDRDIGEQYF.